This TCR beta chain was retrieved from a study of T cells in Graves' hyperthyroidism and ophthalmopathy. Trimming removed 2 bases at V and 2 bases at J, with 27 bases between. The CDR3 spans 20 residues. Germline CDR1 and CDR2: ENHRY and SYGVKD. Blood from later-ophthalmopathy patients was taken at first hyperthyroidism diagnosis. Fresh peripheral blood, roughly 9.8 ml of it, supplied the PBMCs. Amplification of TCR beta CDR3 regions used RNA as the template. RT-PCR in the first round (using the HTBI primer set) targeted the TCR CDR3. TCRdb independently ran MiXCR on the multiplex PCR reads; one entry per CDR3 protein. The repertoire holds around 340,000 distinct CDR3 sequences, with approximately 18% as singletons. A note on this clonotype: The antigen is undetermined.

Study-level findings and limits: Clonotypes that were expanded in thyroid above 0.001 mostly appeared in blood too. Ophthalmopathy cases were set apart from stable hyperthyroidism by a 13 V-J model.

What was sequenced was blood. This chain joins TRBV10-3 and TRBJ2-5; D tentatively reads TRBD1 or TRBD2 (6 bases each). The receptor was isolated from a woman younger than 45 with Graves' hyperthyroidism that later progressed to Graves' ophthalmopathy. CDR3 in DNA: TGTGCCATCAGTGAGCTGAGCCAAGGGGGGCCTATGGGCGAACAAGAGACCCAGTACTTC. As protein: CAISELSQGGPMGEQETQYF.